Listed below are T cell receptor beta chains from one sample, sequenced in a study of T cells after somatic rescue of genetic block. Some clones are missing from TCRdb's copy, which holds only in-frame ones; the method was immunoSEQ multiplex PCR. The profile shows 100,000 to 120,000 clones, under 95% of them singletons. The material sequenced was peripheral blood mononuclear cells (PBMCs). Receptor source: a woman between 18 and 29 years old. The CDR3 runs from the conserved cysteine through the conserved F or W. Each record gives: V gene, J gene, D gene, clone size, CDR3 DNA, CDR3 protein. A D gene is named only where the DNA matches it firmly. A clone size is listed for some rows: how often the clone was seen (once, few, many), or a class if it is expanded.

V gene: TRBV6-6
J gene: TRBJ2-7
D gene: NA
clone size: once
CDR3 DNA: TGTGCCAGCAGTTACTCGAAGTCGGCCGAGCAGTACTTC
CDR3 protein: CASSYSKSAEQYF

V gene: TRBV9
J gene: TRBJ2-4
D gene: NA
clone size: NA
CDR3 DNA: TGTGCCAGCAGCGTAGGTGGGGATGCTACAAAGTACTTC
CDR3 protein: CASSVGGDATKYF

V gene: TRBV4-1
J gene: TRBJ1-3
D gene: NA
clone size: NA
CDR3 DNA: TGCGCCAGCAGCCAACGCATTGGGTCTGGAAACACCATATATTTT
CDR3 protein: CASSQRIGSGNTIYF

V gene: TRBV30
J gene: TRBJ2-3
D gene: TRBD2
clone size: NA
CDR3 DNA: TGTGCCTGGAGTCCTTACCCTCTAGCGGGGGTCACAGATACGCAGTATTTT
CDR3 protein: CAWSPYPLAGVTDTQYF

V gene: TRBV7-8
J gene: TRBJ2-7
D gene: NA
clone size: NA
CDR3 DNA: TGTGCCAGCAGCCCTGGACAGCTAGTCTACGAGCAGTACTTC
CDR3 protein: CASSPGQLVYEQYF

V gene: TRBV10-3
J gene: TRBJ2-5
D gene: TRBD1
clone size: NA
CDR3 DNA: TGTGCCATCAGTGAGTCAGGGGGCGTGGAGACCCAGTACTTC
CDR3 protein: CAISESGGVETQYF

V gene: TRBV6-6
J gene: TRBJ1-2
D gene: NA
clone size: NA
CDR3 DNA: TGTGCCAGCAGTTACTCTAGAGGGACTAACTATGGCTACACCTTC
CDR3 protein: CASSYSRGTNYGYTF

V gene: TRBV20-1
J gene: TRBJ2-5
D gene: NA
clone size: NA
CDR3 DNA: TGCAGTGCTAGCAGAAAAGAGACCCAGTACTTC
CDR3 protein: CSASRKETQYF

V gene: TRBV6-1
J gene: TRBJ2-7
D gene: TRBD1
clone size: once
CDR3 DNA: TGTGCCAGCAGTGTATCCGGGACAGGGATTTTATACGAGCAGTACTTC
CDR3 protein: CASSVSGTGILYEQYF

V gene: TRBV18
J gene: TRBJ1-5
D gene: NA
clone size: NA
CDR3 DNA: TGTGCCAGCTCACCTGTCAGGGATCAGCCCCAGCATTTT
CDR3 protein: CASSPVRDQPQHF

V gene: TRBV4-3
J gene: TRBJ2-2
D gene: NA
clone size: once
CDR3 DNA: TGCGCCAGCAGCCCGGGCCTGGTGACCGGGGAGCTGTTTTTT
CDR3 protein: CASSPGLVTGELFF

V gene: TRBV7-3
J gene: TRBJ2-5
D gene: TRBD2
clone size: once
CDR3 DNA: TGTGCCAGCAGCTTACTGGCGGGGGGCCCGGAGACCCAGTACTTC
CDR3 protein: CASSLLAGGPETQYF

V gene: TRBV7-9
J gene: TRBJ2-7
D gene: NA
clone size: NA
CDR3 DNA: TGTGCCAGCAGCTTCTCTCCAAATCCCTACGAGCAGTACTTC
CDR3 protein: CASSFSPNPYEQYF

V gene: TRBV5-4
J gene: TRBJ2-5
D gene: TRBD1
clone size: NA
CDR3 DNA: TGTGCCAGCAGCTTGCCAGGCTCACGGCCCTTGGGACAGCAAGAGACCCAGTACTTC
CDR3 protein: CASSLPGSRPLGQQETQYF

V gene: TRBV5-5
J gene: TRBJ1-5
D gene: TRBD1
clone size: NA
CDR3 DNA: TGTGCCAGCAGCTTGGGACAGGGCCGGCAGCCCCAGCATTTT
CDR3 protein: CASSLGQGRQPQHF

V gene: TRBV5-4
J gene: TRBJ1-1
D gene: TRBD1
clone size: NA
CDR3 DNA: TGTGCCAGCAGCGCACCCGGGACAGGGGTAGGCGCTTTCTTT
CDR3 protein: CASSAPGTGVGAFF

V gene: TRBV2
J gene: TRBJ2-1
D gene: TRBD2
clone size: once
CDR3 DNA: TGTGCCAGCACACTAGCGGCATCCTACAATGAGCAGTTCTTC
CDR3 protein: CASTLAASYNEQFF

V gene: TRBV18
J gene: TRBJ1-1
D gene: NA
clone size: NA
CDR3 DNA: TGTGCCAGCTCACCACTTTGGACGGAGATGAACACTGAAGCTTTCTTT
CDR3 protein: CASSPLWTEMNTEAFF

V gene: TRBV7-6
J gene: TRBJ2-3
D gene: NA
clone size: once
CDR3 DNA: TGTGCCAGCAGCTTAGTGGCGGGGTCCACAGATACGCAGTATTTT
CDR3 protein: CASSLVAGSTDTQYF